Listed below are T cell receptor beta chains from one sample, sequenced in a study of Graves' ophthalmopathy and Graves' hyperthyroidism. TCRdb processed the multiplex PCR reads anew with MiXCR; each CDR3 protein has one entry. The sample yields fewer than 600,000 distinct CDR3 sequences, 13% to 15% seen once. The sequenced sample was blood. Receptor source: a woman aged 25 to 39 with Graves' ophthalmopathy. The CDR3 runs from the conserved cysteine through the conserved F or W. Fields, in order: clone size, D gene, J gene, V gene, CDR3 protein, CDR3 DNA. D genes are given only for firm matches. Clone size appears in some rows only: once, few, many, or a class for an expanded clone.

many,.,TRBJ2-4,TRBV25-1,CASSESGHRAKNIQYF,TGTGCCAGCAGTGAATCAGGACACCGAGCCAAAAACATTCAGTACTTC
.,TRBD1,TRBJ1-1,TRBV12-3/TRBV12-4,CASTQGTGGTEAFF,TGTGCCAGCACCCAGGGGACAGGGGGGACTGAAGCTTTCTTT
.,.,TRBJ2-5,TRBV12-3/TRBV12-4,CASSTGVRRTQYF,TGTGCCAGCAGCACGGGAGTTAGAAGGACCCAGTACTTC
many,.,TRBJ1-2,TRBV7-8,CASSSGRVGGAWGYTF,TGTGCCAGCAGCTCCGGTAGAGTAGGTGGGGCCTGGGGCTACACCTTC
.,TRBD1,TRBJ1-2,TRBV28,CASSATGGYNYGYTF,TGTGCCAGCAGTGCTACAGGGGGCTACAACTATGGCTACACCTTC
.,.,TRBJ2-7,TRBV2,CASSEASGPLYEQYF,TGTGCCAGCAGTGAAGCGTCCGGACCTCTCTACGAGCAGTACTTC
many,.,TRBJ1-1,TRBV12-3/TRBV12-4,CASSYRSMNTEAFF,TGTGCCAGCAGTTACAGGAGTATGAACACTGAAGCTTTCTTT
many,.,TRBJ1-3,TRBV4-1,CASSQVMGNTIYF,TGCGCCAGCAGCCAAGTAATGGGAAACACCATATATTTT
many,TRBD1,TRBJ1-6,TRBV28,CASRRGQVNSPLHF,TGTGCCAGCAGGCGGGGACAGGTGAATTCACCCCTCCACTTT
many,.,TRBJ2-5,TRBV12-3/TRBV12-4,CASSLESPSGTQYF,TGTGCCAGCAGTTTAGAGAGCCCTTCCGGGACCCAGTACTTC
many,TRBD1,TRBJ1-1,TRBV6-5,CASSHSRTGGKPEAFF,TGTGCCAGCAGCCACTCGCGGACAGGGGGAAAACCTGAAGCTTTCTTT
many,.,TRBJ2-2,TRBV20-1,CSARGGGATPNTGELFF,TGCAGTGCTAGAGGGGGGGGGGCCACCCCAAACACCGGGGAGCTGTTTTTT
many,.,TRBJ2-4,TRBV6-1,CASSESRLAKNIQYF,TGTGCCAGCAGTGAAAGCAGACTAGCCAAAAACATTCAGTACTTC
.,TRBD2,TRBJ2-5,TRBV4-1,CASSQVSAAAGGETQYF,TGCGCCAGCAGCCAAGTGTCCGCAGCGGCGGGGGGTGAGACCCAGTACTTC
.,.,TRBJ2-7,TRBV2,CASSDFLYEQYF,TGTGCCAGCAGTGATTTCCTCTACGAGCAGTACTTC
many,TRBD1,TRBJ1-2,TRBV27,CASGKQGLNYGYTF,TGTGCCAGCGGAAAACAGGGGCTTAACTATGGCTACACCTTC
many,.,TRBJ1-1,TRBV6-1,CASSEYETEATEAFF,TGTGCCAGCAGTGAATATGAGACAGAAGCCACGGAAGCTTTCTTT
many,.,TRBJ2-7,TRBV7-2,CASSALGLSYEQYF,TGTGCCAGCAGCGCCCTGGGCCTTTCCTACGAGCAGTACTTC
.,.,TRBJ1-2,TRBV29-1,CSVWGLTGGRGYTF,TGCAGCGTTTGGGGTTTAACGGGGGGTAGGGGCTACACCTTC
many,TRBD2,TRBJ2-7,TRBV11-2,CASSLGLANTYEQYF,TGTGCCAGCAGCTTGGGACTAGCTAATACCTACGAGCAGTACTTC
many,.,TRBJ1-2,TRBV6-1,CASSSEGTPTF,TGTGCCAGCAGCTCCGAAGGTACACCCACCTTC
many,.,TRBJ1-5,TRBV4-2,CASSQDEGGQPQHF,TGTGCCAGCAGCCAAGATGAGGGAGGGCAGCCCCAGCATTTT
.,.,TRBJ1-2,TRBV11-2,CASSWALGYYGYTF,TGTGCCAGCAGCTGGGCTTTGGGCTACTATGGCTACACCTTC
many,TRBD2,TRBJ2-2,TRBV27,CASSGSGGATGELFF,TGTGCCAGCAGTGGTAGCGGGGGGGCAACCGGGGAGCTGTTTTTT
few,.,TRBJ2-2,TRBV6-1,CASMTGTGGPGELFF,TGTGCCAGCATGACCGGGACGGGGGGCCCCGGGGAGCTGTTTTTT